Listed here are 6 T cell receptor beta chains from one sample, sequenced in a study of blood T cell repertoires in COVID-19. Assay: immunoSEQ multiplex PCR; the TCRdb copy retains only in-frame clones and omits some. The sample records tens of thousands of clones, about 80% being singletons. The sequenced sample was peripheral blood. Receptors originate from a woman between 55 and 75 years old with acute or convalescent COVID-19.

The V and J genes are TRBV19 and TRBJ1-2; weak D call: TRBD1 (6 bases). Looked up from germline, CDR1 is LNHDA and CDR2 is SQIVND (reference sequence). This CDR3 is 14 amino acids long. The germline V and J ends were trimmed by 0 bases and 1 base, with 6 bases remaining between them. CDR3: CASSIEGGNYGYTF. The CDR3 nucleotides are TGTGCCAGTAGTATAGAAGGGGGTAACTATGGCTACACCTTC.

To note about this clone: Germline and junction disagree at one end, which may indicate a read error. The chain has TRBV2 and TRBJ2-5; 7 nucleotides line up with TRBD2. CDR1 is SNHLY, CDR2 FYNNEI, per germline. The CDR3 is made up of 19 amino acids. The chain's CDR3 is CASSAPQGDGGGLQEAQYF. The CDR3 DNA is TGTGCCAGCAGTGCTCCCCAAGGGGATGGGGGGGGATTACAAGAGGCCCAGTACTTC.

The chain links TRBV6-1 to TRBJ2-3; 7 bases match TRBD2. Germline CDR1 MNHNS, CDR2 SASEGT. The CDR3 extends over 14 amino acids. The J segment lost 1 base and the V segment lost 3 bases, leaving 1 base of the junction unmatched. CDR3 loop: CASSEGGGTDTQYF. The DNA for the CDR3 is TGTGCCAGCAGTGAGGGGGGGGGCACAGATACGCAGTATTTT.

This sequence joins TRBV7-8 and TRBJ1-2; D remains ambiguous. Germline V gives CDR1 SGHVS, CDR2 FQNEAQ. Trimming took off 1 base at V and 4 bases at J, with 7 bases between the two ends. The CDR3 covers 13 residues. This CDR3 is CASSLVLGYGYTF. The CDR3 DNA reads as TGTGCCAGCAGCTTAGTACTCGGCTATGGCTACACCTTC.

The chain links TRBV21-1 to TRBJ1-6; the listed D gene, TRBD1, was not tested against the DNA. TRBV21-1 is flagged as a pseudogene. The CDR3 runs to 17 residues. Here the CDR3 reads CASSKGKRDRGNSPLHF. The CDR3, as DNA: TGTGCCAGCAGCAAAGGTAAGCGAGACAGGGGTAATTCACCCCTCCACTTT.

The rearrangement uses TRBV9 and TRBJ1-2; 7 nucleotides align to TRBD1. The CDR3 totals 13 residues. CDR1 is SGDLS, CDR2 YYNGEE, per germline. V trimming: 4 bases; J trimming: 4 bases; junction bases outside the gene matches: 4. The CDR3 protein is CASSKSGGYGYTF. In DNA, the CDR3 is TGTGCCAGCAGCAAGTCAGGGGGCTATGGCTACACCTTC.